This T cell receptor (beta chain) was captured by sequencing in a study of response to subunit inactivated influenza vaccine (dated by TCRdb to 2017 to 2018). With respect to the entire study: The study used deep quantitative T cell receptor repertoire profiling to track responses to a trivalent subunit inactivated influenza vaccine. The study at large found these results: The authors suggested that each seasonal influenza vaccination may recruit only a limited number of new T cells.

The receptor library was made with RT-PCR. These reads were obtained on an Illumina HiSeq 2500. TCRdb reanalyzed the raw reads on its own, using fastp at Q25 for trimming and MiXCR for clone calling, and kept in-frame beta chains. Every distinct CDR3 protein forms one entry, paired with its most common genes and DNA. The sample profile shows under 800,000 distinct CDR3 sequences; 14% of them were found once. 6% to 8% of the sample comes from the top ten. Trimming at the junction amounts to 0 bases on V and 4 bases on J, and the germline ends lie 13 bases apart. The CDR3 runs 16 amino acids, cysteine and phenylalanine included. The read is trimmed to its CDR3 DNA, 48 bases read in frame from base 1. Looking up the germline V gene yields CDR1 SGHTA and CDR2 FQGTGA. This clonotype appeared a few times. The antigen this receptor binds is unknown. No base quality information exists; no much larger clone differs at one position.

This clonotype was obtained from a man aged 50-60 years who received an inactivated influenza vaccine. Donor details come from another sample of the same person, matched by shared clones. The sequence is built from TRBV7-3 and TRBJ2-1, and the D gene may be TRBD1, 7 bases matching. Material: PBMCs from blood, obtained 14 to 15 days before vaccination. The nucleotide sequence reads TGTGCCAGCAGCTTAACAGGGGGCGCGGGGTACAATGAGCAGTTCTTC. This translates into CASSLTGGAGYNEQFF.